This T cell receptor (beta chain) was documented in a study of beta chain features in type 1 diabetes. On the study more broadly: All samples together contributed 100 million to 120 million sorted cells for examination. Whole-study results and caveats: For Type 1 diabetes patients, all four CD4+ subsets carried TCRB CDR3s that were moderately but significantly shorter. HLA effects on TCRB rearrangement stayed unresolved here. Among type 1 diabetes patients, VDJ junctions had fewer insertions and more deletions.

The sequenced template was cDNA made from the entire isolated RNA. Sequencing of naive, central memory and regulatory T cell samples gave an average of approximately 3.5 million reads. Profiling relied on immunoSEQ multiplex PCR, and the TCRdb table lists in-frame clones only, not all of them. The sample records about 240,000 clones, approximately 13% being singletons. Notes on this clone: The antigen is unknown.

V was pared by 3 bases and J by 5 bases, with 7 bases of the junction left unmatched. The V gene's germline CDR1 is LNHDA and CDR2 SQIVND (reference sequence). This CDR3 comprises 15 residues. The chain has TRBV19 and TRBJ2-7; TRBD1 agrees at 10 bases. Sequencing was performed on naive CD4+ T cells from blood. The source of this sequence is a man younger than 45 with type 1 diabetes. This chain's CDR3 is CASSILGQGTHEQYF. As DNA, the CDR3 is TGTGCCAGTAGTATCTTGGGACAGGGGACCCACGAGCAGTACTTC.